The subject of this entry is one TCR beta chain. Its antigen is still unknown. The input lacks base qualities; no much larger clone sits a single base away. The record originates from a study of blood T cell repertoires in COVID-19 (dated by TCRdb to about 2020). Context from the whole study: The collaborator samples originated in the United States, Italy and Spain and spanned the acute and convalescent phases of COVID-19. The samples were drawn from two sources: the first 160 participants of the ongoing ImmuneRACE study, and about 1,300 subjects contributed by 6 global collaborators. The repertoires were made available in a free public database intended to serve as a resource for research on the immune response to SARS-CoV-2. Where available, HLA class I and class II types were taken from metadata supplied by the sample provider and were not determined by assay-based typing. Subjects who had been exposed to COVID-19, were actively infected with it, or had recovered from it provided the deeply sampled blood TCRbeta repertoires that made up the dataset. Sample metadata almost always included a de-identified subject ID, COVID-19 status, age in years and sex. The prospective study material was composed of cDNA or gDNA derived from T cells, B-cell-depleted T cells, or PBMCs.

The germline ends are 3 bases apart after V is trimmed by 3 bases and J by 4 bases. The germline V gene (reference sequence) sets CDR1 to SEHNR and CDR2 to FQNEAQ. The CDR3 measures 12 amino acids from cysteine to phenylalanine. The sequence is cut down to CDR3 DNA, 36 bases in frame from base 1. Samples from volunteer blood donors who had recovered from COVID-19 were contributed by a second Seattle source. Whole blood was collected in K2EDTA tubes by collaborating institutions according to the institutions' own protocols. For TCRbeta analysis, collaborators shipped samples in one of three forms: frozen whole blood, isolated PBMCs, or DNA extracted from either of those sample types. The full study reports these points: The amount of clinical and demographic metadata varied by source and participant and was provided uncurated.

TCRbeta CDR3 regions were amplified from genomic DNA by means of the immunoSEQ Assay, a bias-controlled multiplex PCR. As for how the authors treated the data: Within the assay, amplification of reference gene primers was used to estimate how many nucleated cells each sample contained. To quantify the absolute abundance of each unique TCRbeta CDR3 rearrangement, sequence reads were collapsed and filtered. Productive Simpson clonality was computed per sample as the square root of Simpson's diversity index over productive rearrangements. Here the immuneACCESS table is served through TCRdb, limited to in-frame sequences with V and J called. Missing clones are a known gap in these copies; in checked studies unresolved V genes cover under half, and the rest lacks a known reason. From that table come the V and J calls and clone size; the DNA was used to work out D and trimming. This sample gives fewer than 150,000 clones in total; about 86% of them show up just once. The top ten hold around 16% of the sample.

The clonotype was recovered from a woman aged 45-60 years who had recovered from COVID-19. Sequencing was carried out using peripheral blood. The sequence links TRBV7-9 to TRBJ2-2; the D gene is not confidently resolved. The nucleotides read TGTGCCAGCAGCTTCGGCACCGGGGAGCTGTTTTTT. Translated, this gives CASSFGTGELFF.